This T cell receptor (beta chain) was identified in a study of monozygotic twins with inflammatory bowel disease (dated by TCRdb to between 2018 and 2021). In terms of the full investigation: The complete study included some 28 monozygotic twin pairs: 19 IBD-discordant Danish pairs and nine German pairs, of which four were IBD-concordant and five were IBD-discordant. Within discordant pairs, disease-associated traits were sought mainly by comparing IBD patients with their genetically identical healthy co-twins. Each individual had, on average, about 151 000 unique TCRalpha sequences and 181 000 unique TCRbeta sequences available for analysis. On the study overall, not on this receptor specifically: No single strong signal or clonotype linked to IBD turned up in the results, so the idea that one exists was not supported. Differing immunosuppressive treatments among patients may have added background noise and inter-individual variability to the repertoires. Concordant and discordant twins showed no difference in repertoire similarity, possibly because of limited statistical power. The analysis was unable to tell apart different T cell subtypes. Compared with healthy twins, IBD patients shared fewer clonotypes with other individuals, and the difference was most pronounced in patients with signs of disease activity. Measured by the inverse Simpson index, TCRbeta repertoire diversity was lower in IBD patients than in their healthy co-twins.

From each donor, a roughly 2.5 ml peripheral blood sample was collected into PAXgene tubes and stored at -80 degrees C. Without T cell sorting, total RNA was isolated from whole blood using the PAXgene blood miRNA kit on an automated QIAcube. Peripheral blood from monozygotic twin pairs who were concordant or discordant for inflammatory bowel disease underwent deep TCRalpha and TCRbeta repertoire profiling using unique molecular barcoding. Smoking habits were recorded for all twin pairs, and each individual was classified as a current, former or never smoker. The library was obtained by 5' RACE. Preparation of each TCR library used 3,000 to 3,500 ng of total RNA. For each sample, cDNA synthesis was carried out in eight separate reactions using SMARTScribe reverse transcriptase. During cDNA synthesis, unique molecular identifiers containing a 6-nucleotide sample barcode were introduced by template switching. Amplification of TCRalpha and TCRbeta cDNA involved two nested PCRs of about 15 and 9 cycles, and each PCR was followed by bead purification. Before amplification, the cDNA was treated with uracil DNA-glycosylase and purified using the QIAquick PCR purification kit. The second PCR added Illumina TruSeq-compatible adapters along with sample-specific barcodes. Library quality and concentration were assessed using TapeStation and Qubit, and 5 ng of each library was pooled. Sequencing of the pooled libraries was done on an Illumina HiSeq2500 single-index Rapid Run using custom sequencing primers and 2 x 100 bp reads. Turning to the authors' computational methods: MiGEC version 1.2.6 was used for UMI-based consensus assembly, which corrected PCR and sequencing errors. MiXCR version 2.1.1 was used to carry out V(D)J alignment, clonotype assembly and CDR3 extraction. Normalisation of gene usage, clonotype sharing and MAIT/NKT TCR abundance was achieved by analysing the top 1000, 10 000 and 20 000 clonotypes per sample. After downsampling to 27 000 UMIs, diversity was calculated as the inverse Simpson index using the vegan R package. Paired Mann-Whitney U tests were applied to discordant twin pairs, and Benjamini-Hochberg correction was used for multiple testing. TCRdb reprocessed the reads, and each CDR3 protein sequence is entered once, without DNA. The V and J calls here are based on TCRdb, not the publication. This sample's listing comprises roughly 160,000 distinct CDR3 sequences. Together, the top ten hold 2.4% of the sample.

Reading the germline V gene gives CDR1 MNHEY and CDR2 SVGAGI. The cysteine opens and the phenylalanine closes a CDR3 of 15 amino acids. No DNA is listed. A word on this clonotype: Its antigen is still unknown.

The rearranged segments are TRBV6-5 and TRBJ2-7; TCRdb outputs TRBD2, but without DNA this stays unchecked. The sequence was obtained from a human donor with ulcerative colitis or Crohn's disease, or a healthy co-twin of an affected twin (not recorded which). Sequencing used blood. CDR3 reads: CASSSLAGGIHEQYF.